What follows are 12 T cell receptor beta chains derived from one specimen sequenced in a study of cytomegalovirus exposure and HLA in healthy donors. With 60 Vbeta and 13 Jbeta primers, the PCR was carried out. The table came from immunoSEQ multiplex PCR; TCRdb's copy has only in-frame clones and leaves some out. The sample records about 170,000 clones, 76% being singletons. The sample taken for sequencing was PBMCs. These receptors all stem from a female donor in good health and CMV-seronegative.

CDR3 DNA: TGCGCCAGCAGTCAAATCGAACAGGGGCGGTCCGACGACGAGCAGTACTTC. It is translated as CASSQIEQGRSDDEQYF. The V call is TRBV23-1, the J call TRBJ2-7; TRBD1 matches at 7 bases. TRBV23-1 falls under the ORF class, with uncertain function. V lost 2 bases, J lost 5 bases, and 15 bases stayed unmatched. This CDR3 is built from 17 residues.

The genes are TRBV6-4 and TRBJ1-5; the D is unclear. The V end lost 8 bases, the J end lost 0 bases, and 14 bases lay between the germline ends. The CDR3 totals 15 residues. CDR1 and CDR2 from the germline V gene are MRHNA and SNTAGT. CDR3 coding DNA: TGTGCCAGCGAGGCAGCTCGGAATAGCAATCAGCCCCAGCATTTT. It codes for CASEAARNSNQPQHF.

The chain has TRBV7-2 and TRBJ1-5; 8 nucleotides align to TRBD1. The CDR3 sequence is 15 residues long. V shed 4 bases and J 4 bases; nucleotides not matched to a gene: 6. Germline V gives CDR1 SGHTA, CDR2 FQGNSA. CDR3 region: CASSWLRTGNQPQHF. CDR3 nucleotide sequence: TGTGCCAGCAGCTGGCTGAGGACAGGGAATCAGCCCCAGCATTTT.

This clone was picked up one time. The rearrangement joins TRBV5-1 to TRBJ2-7; 12 bases are shared with TRBD2. J gave up 0 bases and V 3 bases, and 1 base lay outside the gene matches. Germline V gene data show CDR1 as SGHRS and CDR2 as YFSETQ. The CDR3 runs to 15 residues. The CDR3 DNA follows: TGCGCCAGCAGCTCGGGACTAGCGGGCTCCTACGAGCAGTACTTC. This translates into CASSSGLAGSYEQYF.

This chain uses TRBV19 with TRBJ2-2; D is undetermined. Trimming stripped 10 bases from V and 3 bases from J, with 12 bases between. Germline lookup yields CDR1 LNHDA and CDR2 SQIVND (reference sequence). The CDR3 loop spans 13 amino acids. CDR3 bases: TGTGCCACCAAGCCGATCGACACCGGGGAGCTGTTTTTT. Translating gives CATKPIDTGELFF.

This clone was detected a few times. V gene TRBV7-9 combines with J gene TRBJ1-1; D unclear. CDR1 SEHNR and CDR2 FQNEAQ come from the germline V gene (reference sequence). CDR3 length equals 13 residues. Trimming removed 5 bases from V and 1 base from J, with 8 bases in between. CDR3 nucleotide sequence: TGTGCCAGCAGCCAGACGGGGAACACTGAAGCTTTCTTT. Translation: CASSQTGNTEAFF.

The table lists this clone with a count of one. The genes are TRBV28 and TRBJ1-5, with unresolved D. Trimming removed 3 bases from V and 2 bases from J, with 11 bases in between. Germline V gives CDR1 MDHEN, CDR2 SYDVKM. The CDR3 covers 15 residues. The CDR3 protein is CASSFGEWGNQPQHF. The CDR3, as DNA: TGTGCCAGCAGTTTTGGGGAGTGGGGCAATCAGCCCCAGCATTTT.

The CDR3 is CASSLYFRTTGGDEQYF. In nucleotides, the CDR3 is TGTGCCAGCAGTTTATATTTCCGGACAACCGGGGGTGACGAGCAGTACTTC. The chain combines TRBV28 with TRBJ2-7; D possibly corresponds to TRBD2 (6 bases). CDR1 and CDR2 (germline): MDHEN, SYDVKM. Trimming shortened V by 1 base and J by 5 bases, and 21 bases separated the two germline ends. The CDR3 runs to 17 residues.

The chain couples TRBV6-5 to TRBJ2-7; 8 bases match TRBD1. Trimming took 6 bases from V and 5 from J; bases not matched to a gene: 12. In germline, CDR1 is MNHEY, CDR2 SVGAGI. CDR3 length: 15 residues. CDR3 nucleotides: TGTGCCAGCAGCCATCCGGGACAGGAAGACGACGAGCAGTACTTC. Translation gives CASSHPGQEDDEQYF.

The chain uses TRBV4-1 and TRBJ1-1; D unresolved. Trimming shortened V by 0 bases and J by 1 base, and 12 bases separated the two germline ends. In germline, CDR1 is MGHRA, CDR2 YSYEKL. The CDR3 is made up of 16 amino acids. DNA of the CDR3: TGCGCCAGCAGCCAAGATAGTACAGCTCAGAACACTGAAGCTTTCTTT. Its protein product is CASSQDSTAQNTEAFF.

This chain connects TRBV6-5 to TRBJ1-2; a possible D gene is TRBD1 (6 bases). Trimming took 2 bases from V and 3 from J, leaving 10 bases between them. CDR1 and CDR2 (germline): MNHEY, SVGAGI. The CDR3 contains 14 residues. CDR3 protein: CASSYGPGDYGYTF. The CDR3 DNA follows: TGTGCCAGCAGTTACGGTCCAGGGGACTATGGCTACACCTTC.

The chain has TRBV2 and TRBJ2-5, with TRBD1 matching 7 bases. The CDR3 has 13 amino acids. Germline values: CDR1 SNHLY, CDR2 FYNNEI. V lost 6 bases and J lost 5; bases outside the gene matches: 6. The CDR3 reads CASRLTGAETQYF. The CDR3 DNA reads as TGTGCCAGCAGGCTTACAGGGGCGGAGACCCAGTACTTC.